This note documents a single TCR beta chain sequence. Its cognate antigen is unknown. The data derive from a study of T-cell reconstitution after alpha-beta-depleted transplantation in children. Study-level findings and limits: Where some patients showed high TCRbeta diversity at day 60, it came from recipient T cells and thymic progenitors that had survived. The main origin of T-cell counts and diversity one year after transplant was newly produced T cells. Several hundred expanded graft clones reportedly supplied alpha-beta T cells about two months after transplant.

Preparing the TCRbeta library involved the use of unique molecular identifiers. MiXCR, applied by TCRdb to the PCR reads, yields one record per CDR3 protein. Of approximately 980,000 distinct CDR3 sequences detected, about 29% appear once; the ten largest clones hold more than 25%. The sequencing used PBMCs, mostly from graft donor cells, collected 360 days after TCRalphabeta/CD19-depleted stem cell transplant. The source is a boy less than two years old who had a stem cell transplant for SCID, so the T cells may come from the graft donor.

In nucleotides, the CDR3 is TGCGCCAGCAGCTTTCTTATGCCGGGCCAACAACTCTCTGGGGCCAACGTCCTGACTTTC. Translating gives CASSFLMPGQQLSGANVLTF. V and J are TRBV5-1 and TRBJ2-6; D ambiguous. CDR1 is SGHRS and CDR2 is YFSETQ in the germline V gene. Trimming cost V 2 bases and J 0 bases, with 21 bases left between them. This CDR3 has 20 amino acids.